The source of this T cell receptor (beta chain) is a study of shared clonotypes between healthy human individuals. Notes on the study in general: Some naive CD4 clonotypes, roughly 5%, turned up in common across several donors.

As concerns this clone: Its target is not known.

All donors were Caucasian adults living in Nashville, Tennessee. The assay was run at deep level. Template for every sorted-subset replicate PCR totaled around 200 ng DNA, roughly 30,000 T cell genomes. TCRdb's table, derived via immunoSEQ multiplex PCR, lists solely in-frame clones and lacks some. This table holds approximately 980,000 clones, 76% found once. This clonotype originated in a man between 18 and 35 years old in good health. The sequenced material came from memory CD4+ T cells sorted from blood. Subset reported: CD45RA-negative fraction.

The CDR3 here is CAWSTRGNYGYTF. In DNA form, the CDR3 reads TGTGCCTGGAGTACAAGGGGCAACTATGGCTACACCTTC. The gene calls are TRBV30 and TRBJ1-2; maybe TRBD1 (5 bases). The V and J ends lost 2 bases and 2 bases respectively, with 9 bases between them. This CDR3 has 13 residues. Germline values: CDR1 GTSNPN, CDR2 SVGIG (reference sequence).